These 3 T cell receptor beta chains share one sample of origin, sequenced in a study of graft-versus-host responses after intestinal transplantation. Measured with immunoSEQ multiplex PCR; TCRdb has only the in-frame clones, and not every one. The table lists approximately 28,000 clones, 90% to 95% of them singletons. This specimen was PBMCs, taken around 63 days after intestinal transplant. The receptor set was obtained from a human patient who received an intestinal transplant, so some T cells may come from the graft donor.

The rearrangement links TRBV13 to TRBJ1-1; a possible D gene is TRBD1 (5 bases). The CDR3 extends over 12 amino acids. Trimming removed 3 bases at V and 5 bases at J, with 7 bases between. Germline V gene lookup returns CDR1 PRHDT and CDR2 FYEKMQ (reference sequence). The CDR3 region has the DNA TGTGCCAGCAGCTTTGGGGGGACTGAAGCTTTCTTT. It encodes CASSFGGTEAFF.

V and J are TRBV7-6 and TRBJ2-1, with 8 nucleotides matching TRBD2. CDR1 SGHVS and CDR2 FNYEAQ come from the germline V gene. With 2 bases clipped from V and 0 bases from J, the junction kept 3 bases outside the gene matches. This CDR3 has 16 amino acids. The CDR3 here is CASSLLAGGSYNEQFF. DNA of the CDR3: TGTGCCAGCAGCTTACTCGCGGGAGGCTCCTACAATGAGCAGTTCTTC.

This sequence joins TRBV5-1 and TRBJ2-1; 13 positions match TRBD2. Germline V CDR1 and CDR2: SGHRS, YFSETQ. Trimming cost V 4 bases and J 4 bases; bases outside gene matches: 5. The CDR3 is 16 amino acids. The CDR3 is CASSTELAGGYNEQFF. CDR3 bases: TGCGCCAGCAGCACAGAACTAGCGGGGGGGTACAATGAGCAGTTCTTC.